These T cell receptor beta chains were read from a single sample in a study of CD8 T cells in ankylosing spondylitis. TCRdb ran MiXCR on the 5' RACE reads and lists one entry per CDR3 protein. The sample holds around 150,000 distinct CDR3 sequences, roughly 10% seen once. Sequenced input: blood, either unsorted or a sorted T cell fraction (not recorded which). These receptors came from a male donor with ankylosing spondylitis or in good health (not recorded which). The CDR3 runs from the conserved cysteine through the conserved F or W. A D gene is named only where the DNA matches it firmly. Rows give clone size only sometimes, using once, few, many, or a class for an expanded clone.

j_call	cdr3_length	clone_size	d_call	v_call	cdr3_aa	cdr3_nt
TRBJ2-2	16	many	TRBD2	TRBV6-5	CASSYWTSTRTGELFF	TGTGCCAGCAGTTACTGGACTAGTACACGGACCGGGGAGCTGTTTTTT
TRBJ2-2	14	many	NA	TRBV2	CASTPMGGTGELFF	TGTGCCAGCACTCCGATGGGGGGCACCGGGGAGCTGTTTTTT
TRBJ2-7	11	many	NA	TRBV29-1	CSVFEGYEQYF	TGCAGCGTTTTTGAGGGCTACGAGCAGTACTTC
TRBJ2-1	13	many	NA	TRBV10-3	CAISGGQYNEQFF	TGTGCCATCAGTGGCGGACAGTACAATGAGCAGTTCTTC
TRBJ1-6	14	few	TRBD1	TRBV12-3/TRBV12-4	CASSLGTGGSPLHF	TGTGCCAGCAGTTTAGGGACAGGGGGCTCACCCCTCCACTTT
TRBJ2-3	11	NA	TRBD2	TRBV20-1	CSAGGADTQYF	TGCAGTGCTGGGGGGGCAGATACGCAGTATTTT
TRBJ1-1	14	NA	NA	TRBV20-1	CSARGTGMNTEAFF	TGCAGTGCTAGAGGAACGGGCATGAACACTGAAGCTTTCTTT
TRBJ1-2	14	many	NA	TRBV12-3/TRBV12-4	CASSFWGGNYGYTF	TGTGCCAGCAGTTTTTGGGGGGGTAACTATGGCTACACCTTC
TRBJ1-5	16	many	NA	TRBV3-1	CASSQDLDRGGQPQHF	TGTGCCAGCAGCCAAGATCTCGACAGAGGAGGACAGCCCCAGCATTTT
TRBJ2-7	13	many	NA	TRBV20-1	CSAELRTREEQYF	TGCAGTGCCGAGCTGAGGACACGAGAGGAGCAGTACTTC
TRBJ1-6	15	NA	TRBD1	TRBV20-1	CSASFRGNKNSPLHF	TGCAGTGCTAGTTTCAGGGGGAATAAAAATTCACCCCTCCACTTT
TRBJ2-1	12	NA	NA	TRBV7-2	CASSFHSGEQFF	TGTGCCAGCAGCTTCCACTCTGGTGAGCAGTTCTTC
TRBJ1-4	14	many	TRBD1	TRBV12-3/TRBV12-4	CASTLRQGNEKLFF	TGTGCCAGCACCCTGAGACAGGGAAATGAAAAACTGTTTTTT
TRBJ1-6	14	many	TRBD1	TRBV20-1	CSAEPGQGFSPLHF	TGCAGTGCTGAACCGGGACAGGGGTTTTCACCCCTCCACTTT
TRBJ1-1	17	NA	TRBD1	TRBV7-8	CASSLVSTGTGYTEAFF	TGTGCCAGCAGCTTAGTCTCCACCGGGACAGGGTACACTGAAGCTTTCTTT
TRBJ2-1	16	few	TRBD2	TRBV5-1	CASSKGLAAYDNEQFF	TGCGCCAGCAGCAAAGGACTAGCGGCATATGACAATGAGCAGTTCTTC
TRBJ1-1	13	many	NA	TRBV28	CATMDSGAPRAFF	TGTGCCACCATGGACAGTGGGGCCCCCCGGGCTTTCTTT
TRBJ2-7	14	few	TRBD2	TRBV7-2	CASGWLAVSYEQYF	TGTGCCAGTGGGTGGCTAGCGGTCTCCTACGAGCAGTACTTC
TRBJ2-1	14	NA	NA	TRBV7-9	CASRSKTDPNEQFF	TGTGCCAGCAGGTCCAAGACTGACCCCAATGAGCAGTTCTTC
TRBJ2-1	14	NA	NA	TRBV7-2	CASSPSFAYNEQFF	TGTGCCAGCAGCCCTTCCTTCGCCTACAATGAGCAGTTCTTC
TRBJ2-1	15	many	TRBD1	TRBV6-2/TRBV6-3	CASERRDRGSNEQFF	TGTGCCAGTGAACGCCGGGACAGGGGTAGCAATGAGCAGTTCTTC
TRBJ2-3	14	many	NA	TRBV18	CASSPTVGVDTQYF	TGTGCCAGCTCACCGACGGTTGGGGTAGATACGCAGTATTTT
TRBJ1-2	13	many	NA	TRBV27	CASSLRWQGLYTF	TGTGCCAGCAGTCTACGGTGGCAGGGACTTTACACCTTC
TRBJ2-2	14	NA	TRBD2	TRBV24-1	CATQGAGENGELFF	TGTGCCACCCAGGGAGCGGGGGAAAACGGGGAGCTGTTTTTT
TRBJ2-1	14	many	TRBD2	TRBV5-1	CASSLSGTNNEQFF	TGCGCCAGCAGCTTATCCGGGACTAACAATGAGCAGTTCTTC
TRBJ2-1	14	many	NA	TRBV5-1	CASSLGAGTSEQFF	TGCGCCAGCAGCTTGGGGGCAGGGACTTCTGAGCAGTTCTTC
TRBJ1-1	11	many	NA	TRBV25-1	CATQLNTEAFF	TGTGCCACACAGCTGAACACTGAAGCTTTCTTT
TRBJ2-2	14	many	NA	TRBV5-1	CASSDSPGTGELFF	TGCGCCAGCAGCGACTCCCCCGGGACAGGGGAGCTGTTTTTT
TRBJ2-6	16	many	NA	TRBV5-1	CASRDRTSSGANVLTF	TGCGCCAGCAGGGACAGAACTAGCTCTGGGGCCAACGTCCTGACTTTC
TRBJ2-2	17	NA	TRBD1	TRBV24-1	CATSDFNQGADTGELFF	TGTGCCACCAGTGATTTTAATCAGGGGGCCGACACCGGGGAGCTGTTTTTT
TRBJ2-2	14	many	TRBD2	TRBV10-2	CATKGLAGGRELFF	TGCGCCACCAAAGGACTAGCGGGGGGTAGGGAGCTGTTTTTT
TRBJ2-3	18	many	TRBD1	TRBV5-1	CASSSGTGVGPSTDTQYF	TGCGCCAGCAGCTCGGGGACAGGGGTCGGACCTAGCACAGATACGCAGTATTTT
TRBJ1-1	11	many	NA	TRBV5-1	CASSLGQTAFF	TGCGCCAGCAGCTTGGGCCAGACGGCTTTCTTT
TRBJ2-1	15	many	NA	TRBV9	CASSVTGDSYNEQFF	TGTGCCAGCAGCGTCACCGGCGACTCCTACAATGAGCAGTTCTTC
TRBJ1-1	15	many	NA	TRBV20-1	CSASIGRRPNTEAFF	TGCAGTGCTAGTATAGGGCGCCGACCGAACACTGAAGCTTTCTTT